This entry describes one TCR beta chain. The antigen is unknown. This record comes from a study of beta chain features in type 1 diabetes. The entirety of the isolated RNA underwent reverse transcription, so expressed TCRB transcripts were sequenced. Some clones are missing from TCRdb's copy, which holds only in-frame ones; the method was immunoSEQ multiplex PCR. The data contain 120,000 to 150,000 clones, roughly 7.2% of them singletons. The trim removed 6 bases at V and 6 bases at J, leaving 5 bases unmatched. Looked up from germline, CDR1 is SGHNT and CDR2 is YYREEE (reference sequence). The CDR3 runs to 14 residues. Overall study findings and caveats: In cDNA sequencing, cells with high TCR expression could be over-represented. The naive, central memory and Treg TCRB repertoires looked more alike in patients than they did in healthy donors. Possible PCR preference for shorter templates applied equally to patients and controls.

Purities over 98% were achieved in all sorted populations. The TCR sequence derives from a woman aged 25 to 39 in good health. The chain has TRBV5-4 and TRBJ2-4, with 11 bases identical to TRBD2. Sequencing was done on a sample of central memory CD4+ T cells from blood. The CDR3 DNA reads as TGTGCCAGCAATCCGGGGACTAGCGGAAACATTCAGTACTTC. Translation: CASNPGTSGNIQYF.